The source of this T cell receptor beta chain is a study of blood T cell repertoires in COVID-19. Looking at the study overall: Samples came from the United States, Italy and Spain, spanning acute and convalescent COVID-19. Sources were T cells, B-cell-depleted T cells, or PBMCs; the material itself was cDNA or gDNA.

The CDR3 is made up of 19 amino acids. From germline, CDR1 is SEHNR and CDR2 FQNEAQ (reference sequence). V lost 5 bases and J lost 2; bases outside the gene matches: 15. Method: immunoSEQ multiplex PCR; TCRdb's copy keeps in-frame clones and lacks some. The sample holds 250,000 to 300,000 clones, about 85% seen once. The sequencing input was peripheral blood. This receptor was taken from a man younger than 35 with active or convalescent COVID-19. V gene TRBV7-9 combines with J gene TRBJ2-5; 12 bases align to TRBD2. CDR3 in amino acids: CASSGLPESGLAGQETQYF. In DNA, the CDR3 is TGTGCCAGCAGCGGGCTACCAGAGAGTGGACTAGCGGGACAAGAGACCCAGTACTTC.